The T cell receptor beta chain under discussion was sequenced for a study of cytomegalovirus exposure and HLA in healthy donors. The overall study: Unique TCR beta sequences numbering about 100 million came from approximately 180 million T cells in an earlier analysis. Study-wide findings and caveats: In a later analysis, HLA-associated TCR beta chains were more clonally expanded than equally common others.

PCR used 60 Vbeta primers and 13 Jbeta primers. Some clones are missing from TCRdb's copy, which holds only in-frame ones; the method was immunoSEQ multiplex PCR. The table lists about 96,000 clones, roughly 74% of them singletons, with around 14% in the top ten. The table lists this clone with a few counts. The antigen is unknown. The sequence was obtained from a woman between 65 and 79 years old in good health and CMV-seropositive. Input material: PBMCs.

The CDR3 bases are TGTGCCAGCTCACCTAATCGACAGGGGGATTCACCCCTCCACTTT. Translation: CASSPNRQGDSPLHF. The chain employs TRBV18 and TRBJ1-6; TRBD1 matches 9 bases. V was clipped by 3 bases and J by 8 bases; unmatched bases: 5. The CDR3 sequence is 15 residues long. In germline, CDR1 is KGHSH, CDR2 LQKENI.